This is a list of T cell receptor beta chains from one sample in a study of regulatory T cells in long-lasting Graves disease. TCRdb re-analysed the multiplex PCR reads in MiXCR, keeping a single row per CDR3 protein. Of around 500,000 distinct CDR3 sequences in the sample, around 13% were seen once. The sample also formed part of further work on T cells in Graves' hyperthyroidism and ophthalmopathy.

This specimen was peripheral blood mononuclear cells (PBMCs), taken at new diagnosis, from a patient treated with antithyroid drugs. These receptors were obtained from a woman between 25 and 40 years old with Graves disease. The CDR3 runs from the conserved cysteine through the conserved F or W.

j_call | v_call | cdr3_aa
TRBJ2-1 | TRBV5-5 | CASSMGLGEYFF
TRBJ1-5 | TRBV12-3/TRBV12-4 | CASSLSAQVLSNQPQHF
TRBJ1-2 | TRBV20-1 | CSASPRLGGYTF
TRBJ1-1 | TRBV6-2/TRBV6-3 | CAIEGLSTEAFF
TRBJ2-5 | TRBV20-1 | CSATLPPLGGQYF
TRBJ1-1 | TRBV2 | CATNSPMNTEAFF
TRBJ1-2 | TRBV9 | CASSAGGEGTNGYTF
TRBJ1-2 | TRBV27 | CASSSGRFYGYTF
TRBJ2-7 | TRBV7-9 | CASSLRTSGYEQYF
TRBJ2-7 | TRBV28 | CASSLETGNTYEQYF
TRBJ2-1 | TRBV20-1 | CSARDSSGPGNEQFF
TRBJ2-1 | TRBV6-2/TRBV6-3 | CASSPLWGASSYNEQFF
TRBJ2-7 | TRBV4-1 | CASSQEGGGEDYEQYF
TRBJ1-5 | TRBV19 | CASSIDQRDRYSNQPQHF